What follows is one TCR beta chain and its context. The target antigen is unknown. This sample is drawn from a study of OX40 agonist ivuxolimab in advanced cancers. On the study more broadly: Patients in the trial were receiving intravenous ivuxolimab every 2 weeks, at doses of 0.01 to 10 mg/kg. Under the entry rules, prior anti-PD-1, anti-PD-L1 or anti-CTLA-4 therapy was allowed, and about 38% had some.

Germline V lookup: CDR1 SGHDN, CDR2 FVKESK. The CDR3 contains 15 residues. V trimming: 1 base; J trimming: 4 bases; junction bases outside the gene matches: 6. Using immunoSEQ multiplex PCR, the repertoire was profiled, and TCRdb retains in-frame clones only, with some absent. The sample holds 50,000 to 75,000 clones, 80% to 85% seen once. Whole-study findings and limits: CD4+ and CD8+ blood T cells expanded clonally by week 6 at 0.1 to 3.0 mg/kg.

Specimen: CD4+ or CD8+ T cells sorted from blood, collected in a trial of the OX40 agonist ivuxolimab. The V gene is TRBV14, the J gene TRBJ2-7, with TRBD1 identical over 8 bases. The clonotype comes from an adult with an advanced solid tumor such as melanoma, head and neck, liver or kidney cancer. CDR3 sequence: CASSQVSRTGYEQYF. The DNA of the CDR3 is TGTGCCAGCAGCCAAGTTTCCAGGACAGGGTACGAGCAGTACTTC.